This TCR beta chain derives from a study of shared clonotypes between healthy human individuals. Study background: The cohort comprised a couple of women and a few men. Their ages spanned 18 to 49 years.

Findings of the study overall: Clonotype sharing among donors was thought likely to change with sequencing depth. Since donors were few, the genetic and exposure-history diversity represented was limited. Naive CD4 clonotype sharing across a few donors was around 5%.

There are 13 residues in the CDR3. Per the germline V gene, CDR1 is PRHDT and CDR2 is FYEKMQ (reference sequence). The V gene lost 4 bases and the J gene lost 2 bases, with 9 bases spanning the gap. Positive CCR7 selection of CD45RO-negative cells yielded the naive CD8 cells, and terminally differentiated effector memory CD45RA+ cells were excluded. Profiling relied on immunoSEQ multiplex PCR, and the TCRdb table lists in-frame clones only, not all of them. The top ten hold approximately 1.2% of the sample, which has under 2,000,000 clones, approximately 94% seen once. As for this clone: As yet, its antigen is unknown.

Material for sequencing was naive CD8+ T cells sorted from blood. This clonotype originated in a man younger than 30 in good health. The chain combines TRBV13 with TRBJ2-7; D gene uncertain. CDR3 region: CASSSRVAYEQYF. The CDR3 DNA reads TGTGCCAGCAGCTCGAGAGTGGCCTACGAGCAGTACTTC. The complete variable domain, with remaining parts taken from reference TRBV13 and TRBJ2-7, reads AAGVIQSPRHLIKEKRETATLKCYPIPRHDTVYWYQQGPGQDPQFLISFYEKMQSDKGSIPDRFSAQQFSDYHSELNMSSLELGDSALYFCASSSRVAYEQYFGPGTRLTVT.